The 10 T cell receptor beta chains below come from one sample, sequenced in a study of cytomegalovirus exposure and HLA in healthy donors (dated by TCRdb to about 2017). Libraries were prepared through the immunoSEQ multiplex PCR assay. A mixture of 60 forward primers for TCR Vbeta segments and 13 reverse primers for TCR Jbeta segments was used in the multiplex PCR. Not all clones reach the TCRdb copy of this immuneACCESS table, which keeps in-frame sequences only. Checked studies attribute under half of the gap to unresolved V genes and leave the rest unexplained. In this sample the table shows approximately 88,000 clones, around 76% of which occur a single time. The ten top clones hold 5.5% to 7% of the sample. The sequenced sample was PBMCs. The receptors shown here come from a man younger than 35 in good health and CMV-seropositive.

The chain carries TRBV5-6 and TRBJ2-7; 8 bases map to TRBD1. The CDR3 has 15 residues. Unmatched junction bases numbered 11, after V lost 4 bases and J lost 5 bases. In germline, CDR1 is SGHDT, CDR2 YYEEEE. The CDR3 DNA sequence: TGTGCCAGCAGCCGATCAGGACAGGGATTCCACGAGCAGTACTTC. The encoded protein is CASSRSGQGFHEQYF.

The chain joins TRBV27 to TRBJ2-7; no reliable D call. V lost 0 bases to trimming and J lost 3 bases, with 9 bases between them. Germline V gene sequence: CDR1 MNHEY, CDR2 SMNVEV (reference sequence). This CDR3 contains 14 residues. The CDR3: CASSLSSRYYEQYF. In DNA, the CDR3 is TGTGCCAGCAGTTTATCATCGCGGTACTACGAGCAGTACTTC.

V usage is TRBV5-1 and J usage is TRBJ2-2; TRBD2 matches at 8 bases. CDR3 length equals 15 residues. Germline V CDR1 and CDR2: SGHRS, YFSETQ. The J segment lost 4 bases and the V segment lost 4 bases, leaving 6 bases of the junction unmatched. The DNA of the CDR3 is TGCGCCAGCAGCCACGGGACTAGGGGCACCGGGGAGCTGTTTTTT. Translation: CASSHGTRGTGELFF.

A few counts support this clone. The J gene is TRBJ1-2, the V gene TRBV2; TRBD1 agrees at 7 bases. Germline CDR1 and CDR2: SNHLY and FYNNEI. J lost 0 bases, V lost 4 bases, and 2 bases had no gene match. CDR3 length equals 14 residues. The CDR3 protein is CASSGQGPNYGYTF. DNA of the CDR3: TGTGCCAGCAGTGGACAGGGACCTAACTATGGCTACACCTTC.

This clone appeared once. This chain joins TRBV6-1 and TRBJ2-7; D is unclear. Trimming removed 4 bases from V and 4 bases from J, with 5 bases in between. This CDR3 has 11 amino acids. Looked up from germline, CDR1 is MNHNS and CDR2 is SASEGT. CDR3 bases: TGTGCCAGCAGTGGTAGTTACGAGCAGTACTTC. Its translation: CASSGSYEQYF.

The rearrangement uses TRBV10-3 and TRBJ2-5, with 7 bases identical to TRBD2. CDR3 length: 15 residues. The V gene's germline CDR1 is ENHRY and CDR2 SYGVKD. Trimming took 3 bases from V and 5 from J; bases not matched to a gene: 9. The CDR3 coding sequence is TGTGCCATCAGTGACCGACTAGCCCTTAGGGAGACCCAGTACTTC. Translation gives CAISDRLALRETQYF.

This clone was detected a few times. This chain connects TRBV4-1 to TRBJ2-7, with 12 bases that match TRBD2. Germline V CDR1 and CDR2: MGHRA, YSYEKL. The CDR3 is made up of 15 amino acids. Losses at the gene ends were 1 base for V and 2 bases for J; bases not matched to a gene: 0. The CDR3 bases are TGCGCCAGCAGCCAAGGACTAGCGGGAGCCTACGAGCAGTACTTC. It translates to CASSQGLAGAYEQYF.

The sample holds one count of this clone. The rearrangement uses TRBV20-1 and TRBJ1-5; D gene ambiguous. CDR3 length: 10 amino acids. The V and J ends lost 5 bases and 4 bases respectively, with 3 bases between them. Germline lookup yields CDR1 DFQATT and CDR2 SNEGSKA (reference sequence). The CDR3 is CSASNQPQHF. The CDR3 DNA is TGCAGTGCTTCTAATCAGCCCCAGCATTTT.

A word on this clone: Different DNA sequences within this sample yield the same CDR3. The V call is TRBV20-1, the J call TRBJ2-7; D is unresolved. The CDR3 spans 11 residues. Per germline, CDR1 DFQATT and CDR2 SNEGSKA (reference sequence). Trimming took off 5 bases at V and 3 bases at J, with 8 bases between the two ends. The CDR3 sequence: CSALDIYEQYF. As DNA, the CDR3 is TGCAGTGCTCTTGACATCTACGAGCAGTACTTC.

This clone showed up just a few times. This sequence joins TRBV18 and TRBJ1-1, with 9 positions matching TRBD1. V shed 2 bases, J shed 2 bases, and the junction held 9 bases outside the gene matches. The germline gives CDR1 KGHSH, CDR2 LQKENI. The CDR3 covers 17 residues. The CDR3 DNA is TGTGCCAGCTCACCATTGGGACAGGGAGGGCGTAACACTGAAGCTTTCTTT. This translates into CASSPLGQGGRNTEAFF.